This TCR beta chain was observed in a study of blood T cell repertoires in COVID-19. Participants were aged about 18 to 95 years, lived in over 20 US areas, and enrolled virtually. Assignment of participants to cohorts was predicated upon participant-reported clinical history. Germline CDR1 SGDLS, CDR2 YYNGEE. The length of the CDR3 is 17 residues. Trimming shortened V by 6 bases and J by 4 bases, and 23 bases separated the two germline ends. Some clones are missing from TCRdb's copy, which holds only in-frame ones; the method was immunoSEQ multiplex PCR. The sample lists more than 200,000 clones, roughly 87% occurring once.

The sequenced sample was PBMCs or T cells enriched from blood (not recorded which). The sequence came from a woman under 40 with acute COVID-19. The chain has TRBV9 and TRBJ2-1; tentatively, D is TRBD2 (6 bases). CDR3 DNA sequence: TGTGCCAGCACCGAAGGGAAGGGGACTCGAGCGTACAATGAGCAGTTCTTC. This gives the protein CASTEGKGTRAYNEQFF.